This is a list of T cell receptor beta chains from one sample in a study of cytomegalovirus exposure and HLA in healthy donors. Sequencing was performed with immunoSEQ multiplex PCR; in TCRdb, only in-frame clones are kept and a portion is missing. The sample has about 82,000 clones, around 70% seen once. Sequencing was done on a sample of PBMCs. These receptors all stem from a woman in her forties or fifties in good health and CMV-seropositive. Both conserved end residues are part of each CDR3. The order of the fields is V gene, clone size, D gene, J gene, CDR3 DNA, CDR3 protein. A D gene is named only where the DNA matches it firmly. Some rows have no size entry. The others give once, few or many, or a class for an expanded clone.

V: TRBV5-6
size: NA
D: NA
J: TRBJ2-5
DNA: TGTGCCAGCAGCCGCGGGACCAGACAAGAGACCCAGTACTTC
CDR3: CASSRGTRQETQYF

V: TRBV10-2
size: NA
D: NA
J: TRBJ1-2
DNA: TGCGCCAGCAGTGTGGGCAGGGACTGGGGCTACACCTTC
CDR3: CASSVGRDWGYTF

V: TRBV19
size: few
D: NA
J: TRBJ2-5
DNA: TGTGCCAGTAGTATAGTTAGTGCCGAGACCCAGTACTTC
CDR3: CASSIVSAETQYF

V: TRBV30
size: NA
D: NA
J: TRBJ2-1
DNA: TGTGCCTGGAGTGTACAGAGTAGCGGCTACAATGAGCAGTTCTTC
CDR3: CAWSVQSSGYNEQFF

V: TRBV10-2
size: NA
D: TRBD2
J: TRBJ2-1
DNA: TGCGCCAGCAGTGCTAGCGGGAGTCGAAATGAGCAGTTCTTC
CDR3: CASSASGSRNEQFF

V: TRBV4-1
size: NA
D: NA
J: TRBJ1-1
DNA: TGCGCCAGCAGCCCCCAGGGCGGAATGAACACTGAAGCTTTCTTT
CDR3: CASSPQGGMNTEAFF

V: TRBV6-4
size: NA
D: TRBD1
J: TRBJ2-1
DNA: TGTGCCAGCAGTGAGGGGACAGTCAATGAGCAGTTCTTC
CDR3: CASSEGTVNEQFF

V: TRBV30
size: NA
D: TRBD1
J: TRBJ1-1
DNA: TGTGCCTGGAGTGTAAGCCCCGGGACAGGGGGCCTGAACACTGAAGCCTTCTTT
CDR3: CAWSVSPGTGGLNTEAFF

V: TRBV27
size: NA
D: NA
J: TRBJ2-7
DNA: TGTGCCAGCAGTCCTGACAGGGAGGACTACGAGCAGTACTTC
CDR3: CASSPDREDYEQYF

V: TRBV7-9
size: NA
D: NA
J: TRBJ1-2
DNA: TGTGCCAGCAGCTTAGGTAGCAGGGGCGCCTATGGCTACACCTTC
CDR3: CASSLGSRGAYGYTF

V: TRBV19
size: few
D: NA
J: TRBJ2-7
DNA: TGTGCCAGTAGTGCGATCCTTTCCTACGAGCAGTACTTC
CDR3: CASSAILSYEQYF

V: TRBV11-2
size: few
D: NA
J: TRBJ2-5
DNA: TGTGCCAGCGCCCTGGGCCCCCAAGAGACCCAGTACTTC
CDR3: CASALGPQETQYF

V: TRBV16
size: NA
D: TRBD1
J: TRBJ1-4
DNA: TGTGCCAGCAGCCCTCCATCAGGGGGCGCGGAAAAACTGTTTTTT
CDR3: CASSPPSGGAEKLFF

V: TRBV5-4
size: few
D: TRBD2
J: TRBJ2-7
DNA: TGTGCCAGCAGCTCGTTGACTAGCGGCTACGAGCAGTACTTC
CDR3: CASSSLTSGYEQYF

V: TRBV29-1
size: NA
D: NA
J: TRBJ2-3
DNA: TGCAGCGTCCGGCGGCAGTCTGGCACAGATACGCAGTATTTT
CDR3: CSVRRQSGTDTQYF

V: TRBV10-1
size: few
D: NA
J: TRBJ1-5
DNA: TGCGCCAGGGAAAGACAGGCAAGCAATCAGCCCCAGCATTTT
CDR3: CARERQASNQPQHF

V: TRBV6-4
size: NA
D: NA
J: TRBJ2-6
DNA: TGTGCCAGCAGTAGGAACAGCCTTGAGGGGGCCAACGTCCTGACTTTC
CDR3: CASSRNSLEGANVLTF

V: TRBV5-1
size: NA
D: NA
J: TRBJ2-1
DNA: TGCGCCAGCAGCTTGGTGCTAGCCACCAATGAGCAGTTCTTC
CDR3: CASSLVLATNEQFF

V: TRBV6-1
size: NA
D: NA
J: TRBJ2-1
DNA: TGTGCCAGCAGTGGCGTTCCCGGAGATGAGCAGTTCTTC
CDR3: CASSGVPGDEQFF

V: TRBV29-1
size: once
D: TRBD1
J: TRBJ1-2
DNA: TGCAGCGTTGGGACAGGGACAGGGAACTATGGCTACACCTTC
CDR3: CSVGTGTGNYGYTF

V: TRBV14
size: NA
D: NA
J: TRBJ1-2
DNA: TGTGCCAGCAGCCAAGTGGTAACTGGGGGCGGCTACACCTTC
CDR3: CASSQVVTGGGYTF

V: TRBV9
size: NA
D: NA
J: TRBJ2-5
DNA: TGTGCCAGCAACAACCTCGGGGAAAGAGGAGAGACCCAGTACTTC
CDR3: CASNNLGERGETQYF

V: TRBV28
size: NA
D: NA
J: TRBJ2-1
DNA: TGTGCCAGCAGTTTAGCTAGCGCGATAGGTCGATTCTTC
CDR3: CASSLASAIGRFF

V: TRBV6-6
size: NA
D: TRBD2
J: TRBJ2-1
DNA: TGTGCCAGCAGTTACCGGGAGCGGGAGGGCCTTGAGCAGTTCTTC
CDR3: CASSYREREGLEQFF

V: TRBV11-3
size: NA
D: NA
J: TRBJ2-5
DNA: TGTGCCAGCAGCCCCCGGGACTCCCACACCCAGTACTTC
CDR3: CASSPRDSHTQYF

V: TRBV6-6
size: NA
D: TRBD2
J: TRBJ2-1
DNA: TGTGCCAGCAGACTACTAGCGGGATCTAGGGATGAGCAGTTCTTC
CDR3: CASRLLAGSRDEQFF

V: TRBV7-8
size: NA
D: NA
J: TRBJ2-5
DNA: TGTGCCAGCAGCTTAGGTCGGGAGACCCAGTACTTC
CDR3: CASSLGRETQYF

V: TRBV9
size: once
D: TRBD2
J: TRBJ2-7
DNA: TGTGCCAGCTCCCCCCCCAGCGGGAGCGGGCCCTACGAGCAGTACTTC
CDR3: CASSPPSGSGPYEQYF

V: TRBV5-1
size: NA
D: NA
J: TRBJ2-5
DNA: TGCGCCAGCAGGAGAGACAAAGAGACCCAGTACTTC
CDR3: CASRRDKETQYF

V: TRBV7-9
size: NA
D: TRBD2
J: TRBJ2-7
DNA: TGTGCCAGCAGCTTAGGTTCTAGCGGCGAGCAGTACTTC
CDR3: CASSLGSSGEQYF

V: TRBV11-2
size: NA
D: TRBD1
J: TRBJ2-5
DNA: TGTGCCAGCAGCTTAGACCCCCACAGGGGTGAGACCCAGTACTTC
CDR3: CASSLDPHRGETQYF